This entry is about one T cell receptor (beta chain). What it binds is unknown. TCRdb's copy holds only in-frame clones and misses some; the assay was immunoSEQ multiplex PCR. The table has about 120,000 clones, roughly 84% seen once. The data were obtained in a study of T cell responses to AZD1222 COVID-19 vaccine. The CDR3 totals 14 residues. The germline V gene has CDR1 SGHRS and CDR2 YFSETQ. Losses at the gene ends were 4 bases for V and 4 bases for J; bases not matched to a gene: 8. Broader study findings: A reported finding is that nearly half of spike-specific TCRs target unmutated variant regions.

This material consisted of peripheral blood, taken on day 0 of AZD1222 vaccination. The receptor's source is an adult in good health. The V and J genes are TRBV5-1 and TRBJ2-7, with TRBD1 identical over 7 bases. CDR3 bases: TGCGCCAGCAGCGCGACAGGGAGTGTATACGAGCAGTACTTC. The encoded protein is CASSATGSVYEQYF.